The 32 T cell receptor beta chains presented below share a single source sample, sequenced in a study of CD8+ T cells in alopecia areata (dated by TCRdb to the late 2010s). Receptors were amplified or captured by the immunoSEQ multiplex PCR assay. RNA was extracted from all samples and reverse transcribed into cDNA, which served as template for TCR sequencing. Held by TCRdb, this immuneACCESS table contains in-frame sequences only and omits some clones. Under half of the omission traces to an unresolved V gene where checked; the cause of the rest is unknown. Present in this sample are 150,000 or so clones, more than 40% of which were seen just once. The ten most abundant clones make up roughly 6.8% of the sample. The sequenced sample consisted of CD4+ T cells sorted from blood. These receptors all stem from a human donor with alopecia areata.

The chain uses TRBV12-5 and TRBJ2-7, with 7 bases lining up with TRBD2. The CDR3 spans 14 residues. CDR1 is LGHNT and CDR2 is FRNRAP in the germline V gene. Unmatched junction bases numbered 3, after V lost 4 bases and J lost 0 bases. The CDR3 loop is CASGWGLTSYEQYF. Here the CDR3 DNA reads TGTGCTAGTGGTTGGGGACTAACCTCCTACGAGCAGTACTTC.

The chain carries TRBV27 and TRBJ1-1; 7 nucleotides align to TRBD1. This CDR3 contains 12 residues. The J segment lost 11 bases and the V segment lost 5 bases, leaving 8 bases of the junction unmatched. The V gene's germline CDR1 is MNHEY and CDR2 SMNVEV (reference sequence). The CDR3 nucleotides read TGTGCCAGCAGTCTTCCGACAGGGCGGGCTTTCTTT. This translates into CASSLPTGRAFF.

The chain links TRBV6-1 to TRBJ2-6; no firm D call. Germline-derived CDR1 and CDR2 are MNHNS and SASEGT. CDR3 length: 15 residues. Trimming shortened V by 10 bases and J by 3 bases, and 16 bases separated the two germline ends. This CDR3 is CATVRFGVGANVLTF. As DNA, the CDR3 is TGTGCCACCGTAAGGTTTGGGGTTGGGGCCAACGTCCTGACTTTC.

This clone was seen more than once but under ten times. The chain recombines TRBV28 with TRBJ2-1; either TRBD1 or TRBD2 may supply D (5 bases each). CDR1 MDHEN and CDR2 SYDVKM come from the germline V gene. CDR3 length: 15 amino acids. V was pared by 7 bases and J by 2 bases, with 15 bases between. CDR3 in DNA: TGTGCCAGCACCTTAGGGTGGGGGACCTACAATGAGCAGTTCTTC. Translated, it gives CASTLGWGTYNEQFF.

The genes are TRBV4-1 and TRBJ2-1; maybe TRBD2 (6 bases). The CDR3 spans 15 residues. Germline values: CDR1 MGHRA, CDR2 YSYEKL. V shed 1 base and J shed 5 bases, with 12 bases lying between them. CDR3 DNA sequence: TGCGCCAGCAGCCAAGGGGGGACTTCCCACAATGAGCAGTTCTTC. The encoded protein is CASSQGGTSHNEQFF.

The rearrangement uses TRBV5-1 and TRBJ2-1; no clear D. V gave up 4 bases and J gave up 10 bases, with 9 bases separating them. The CDR3 is 11 amino acids. Germline values: CDR1 SGHRS, CDR2 YFSETQ. The CDR3 DNA follows: TGCGCCAGCAGCGTTGAGTCGGAGCAGTTCTTC. This translates into CASSVESEQFF.

This clone was observed a few times. This CDR3 is also generated by other DNA sequences in the sample. V is TRBV5-1 and J is TRBJ2-7; D is undetermined. Trimming removed 0 bases at V and 6 bases at J, with 4 bases between. This CDR3 contains 11 residues. Germline V CDR1 and CDR2: SGHRS, YFSETQ. CDR3 residues: CASSLAGEQYF. CDR3 sequence (DNA): TGCGCCAGCAGCTTGGCGGGCGAGCAGTACTTC.

This clone was seen a few times. Other DNA sequences of this sample code for an identical CDR3. The chain is built from TRBV20-1 and TRBJ2-3; D gene ambiguous. CDR1 and CDR2 (germline): DFQATT, SNEGSKA (reference sequence). The CDR3 consists of 11 residues. Trimming took off 6 bases at V and 1 base at J, with 5 bases between the two ends. The CDR3 DNA is TGCAGTGCATCCGGCACAGATACGCAGTATTTT. As protein: CSASGTDTQYF.

The CDR3 coding sequence is TGCGCCAGCAGCTTGGCCCTGCGGGGCGGGTTGGGCACCTACAATGAGCAGTTCTTC. Translation gives CASSLALRGGLGTYNEQFF. V and J are TRBV5-1 and TRBJ2-1, with D possibly matching TRBD2 (6 bases). Deletions cut 0 bases from V and 2 bases from J, with 21 bases between. Per the germline V gene, CDR1 is SGHRS and CDR2 is YFSETQ. The CDR3 length is 19 residues.

The V gene is TRBV27, the J gene TRBJ2-5, with D unclear. V was pared by 2 bases and J by 4 bases, with 8 bases between. This CDR3 is built from 13 residues. Germline V gene sequence: CDR1 MNHEY, CDR2 SMNVEV (reference sequence). The CDR3 protein is CASSLSRRETQYF. Here the CDR3 DNA reads TGTGCCAGCAGTTTAAGTAGGCGAGAGACCCAGTACTTC.

The V and J genes are TRBV2 and TRBJ2-1, with a weak D call TRBD2 (6 bases). From germline, CDR1 is SNHLY and CDR2 FYNNEI. The ends were cut back, 7 bases at V and 6 bases at J, with 16 bases in the middle. This CDR3 has 14 amino acids. The CDR3 sequence is CASTETGVGNEQFF. CDR3 DNA sequence: TGTGCCAGCACCGAGACGGGGGTTGGCAATGAGCAGTTCTTC.

The CDR3 DNA sequence: TGTGCCAGCAGTCTGAAGAATGAAAAACTGTTTTTT. Protein product: CASSLKNEKLFF. This sequence joins TRBV2 and TRBJ1-4; D gene ambiguous. Germline CDR1 reads SNHLY; CDR2 reads FYNNEI. CDR3 length: 12 amino acids. The ends were cut back, 5 bases at V and 5 bases at J, with 6 bases in the middle.

This clone was detected a few times. The chain has TRBV7-2 and TRBJ1-2; weak D call: TRBD1 (5 bases). Per the germline V gene, CDR1 is SGHTA and CDR2 is FQGNSA. V lost 5 bases and J lost 4, with 17 bases in between. This CDR3 spans 15 amino acids. The CDR3 DNA follows: TGTGCCAGCAGCCGGACATCCCCAGAGTCCTATGGCTACACCTTC. It specifies CASSRTSPESYGYTF.

The CDR3 coding sequence is TGTGCCAGCAGCGTAGGCCGTTGGGACATTCAGTACTTC. This sequence encodes CASSVGRWDIQYF. This sequence joins TRBV9 and TRBJ2-4, with no clear D. The germline V and J ends were trimmed by 0 bases and 8 bases, with 9 bases remaining between them. CDR3 length: 13 residues. The germline V gene encodes CDR1 SGDLS and CDR2 YYNGEE.

The chain couples TRBV29-1 to TRBJ2-3, with D possibly TRBD1 on 6 matching bases. V lost 7 bases, J lost 2 bases, and 10 bases lay in between. This CDR3 contains 12 residues. CDR1 is SQVTM, CDR2 ANQGSEA, per germline. The CDR3 sequence is CSARGPTDTQYF. The CDR3 nucleotides read TGCAGCGCCAGGGGCCCCACAGATACGCAGTATTTT.

This rearrangement joins TRBV4-1 to TRBJ2-5, with D hard to call. V was trimmed by 5 bases and J by 5 bases, leaving 12 bases between them. The CDR3 is made up of 13 amino acids. The germline gives CDR1 MGHRA, CDR2 YSYEKL. The CDR3 bases are TGCGCCAGCAGCTGGGTAGTGACGGAGACCCAGTACTTC. This sequence encodes CASSWVVTETQYF.

The table lists this clone with a few counts. Other DNA sequences within the sample encode an identical CDR3. The chain employs TRBV7-7 and TRBJ2-7, with D perhaps being TRBD1 or TRBD2 (7 bases each). Trimming shortened V by 1 base and J by 12 bases, and 16 bases separated the two germline ends. CDR1 and CDR2 (germline): SSHAT, FNYEAQ (reference sequence). The CDR3 contains 13 residues. For the CDR3, the DNA is TGTGCCAGCAGCTTAGACCGACAGGGAGGGCGGTACTTC. This gives the protein CASSLDRQGGRYF. The variable domain in full, with the rest retrieved from reference TRBV7-7 and TRBJ2-7, is GAGVSQSPRYKVTKRGQDVTLRCDPISSHATLYWYQQALGQGPEFLTYFNYEAQPDKSGLPSDRFSAERPEGSISTLTIQRTEQRDSAMYRCASSLDRQGGRYFGPGTRLTVT.

This sequence joins TRBV6-6 and TRBJ2-7; tentative D call: TRBD1 (6 bases). Germline V lookup: CDR1 MNHNY, CDR2 SVGAGI (reference sequence). Deletions cut 6 bases from V and 2 bases from J, with 17 bases between. The CDR3 contains 15 residues. CDR3 amino acids: CASRTYGGPTYEQYF. The CDR3 DNA sequence: TGTGCCAGCAGGACCTATGGGGGCCCTACCTACGAGCAGTACTTC.

This clone was seen a handful of times. This rearrangement joins TRBV27 to TRBJ2-4; D is unresolved. The assigned J gene may be wrong: the sequence end matches TRBJ2-7 better. The germline gives CDR1 MNHEY, CDR2 SMNVEV (reference sequence). CDR3 size: 14 residues. CDR3 sequence reads: CASSSQGPTYEQYF. As DNA, the CDR3 is TGTGCCAGCAGCTCCCAAGGCCCAACCTACGAGCAGTACTTC.

This clone was found a few times. The J gene is TRBJ1-1, the V gene TRBV19, with 8 bases lining up with TRBD1. Trimming cost V 10 bases and J 4 bases; bases outside gene matches: 11. The CDR3 is made up of 14 amino acids. Germline lookup yields CDR1 LNHDA and CDR2 SQIVND (reference sequence). The chain's CDR3 is CATLDRVIGTEAFF. As DNA, the CDR3 is TGTGCCACCCTGGACAGGGTGATAGGCACTGAAGCTTTCTTT. Full variable domain (rest looked up from reference TRBV19 and TRBJ1-1): DGGITQSPKYLFRKEGQNVTLSCEQNLNHDAMYWYRQDPGQGLRLIYYSQIVNDFQKGDIAEGYSVSREKKESFPLTVTSAQKNPTAFYLCATLDRVIGTEAFFGQGTRLTVV.

V gene TRBV29-1 combines with J gene TRBJ2-3, with TRBD1 identical over 11 bases. Germline assignment: CDR1 SQVTM and CDR2 ANQGSEA. CDR3 length: 16 residues. The V gene end was trimmed by 0 bases and the J gene end by 3 bases; junction bases not matched to a gene: 5. The CDR3 DNA reads as TGCAGCGTTGAAGATCCCCGGGACAGGGGGACAGATACGCAGTATTTT. This sequence encodes CSVEDPRDRGTDTQYF.

In this sample, this clone turned up a few times. CDR3 loop: CAWSISGGMNEQFF. CDR3 DNA: TGTGCCTGGAGTATATCGGGAGGTATGAATGAGCAGTTCTTC. This chain connects TRBV30 to TRBJ2-1, with 7 bases that match TRBD2. Germline CDR1 is GTSNPN and CDR2 is SVGIG (reference sequence). V gave up 2 bases and J gave up 7 bases; unmatched junction bases: 8. The CDR3 extends over 14 amino acids.

The V call is TRBV28, the J call TRBJ2-1; unclear D gene. V was shortened by 4 bases and J by 10 bases, with 20 bases between the two germline ends. The germline V gene has CDR1 MDHEN and CDR2 SYDVKM. This CDR3 has 15 amino acids. The CDR3 DNA is TGTGCCAGCAGTTCTAATCCGGGCTCTCGATGGGAGCAGTTCTTC. Protein sequence: CASSSNPGSRWEQFF.

V is TRBV14 and J is TRBJ2-5; 7 bases align to TRBD1. Germline V lookup: CDR1 SGHDN, CDR2 FVKESK. CDR3 length equals 17 residues. Unmatched junction bases numbered 13, after V lost 5 bases and J lost 1 base. The CDR3 sequence: CASSSRGSGTAQETQYF. CDR3 in DNA: TGTGCCAGCAGCTCCCGAGGATCCGGGACAGCCCAAGAGACCCAGTACTTC.

The J gene is TRBJ2-5, the V gene TRBV27; TRBD2 matches at 12 bases. The CDR3 is made up of 15 amino acids. V lost 5 bases and J lost 4; bases outside the gene matches: 5. Germline CDR1 reads MNHEY; CDR2 reads SMNVEV (reference sequence). The CDR3 loop reads CASSRLAGGPETQYF. The CDR3 DNA follows: TGTGCCAGCAGTAGGCTAGCGGGAGGGCCAGAGACCCAGTACTTC.

The chain joins TRBV15 to TRBJ2-7, with D hard to call. The length of the CDR3 is 12 residues. Deletions cut 4 bases from V and 7 bases from J, with 11 bases between. The germline V gene has CDR1 LNHNV and CDR2 YYDKDF (reference sequence). CDR3 protein: CATSTYIGEQYF. CDR3 nucleotides: TGTGCCACCAGCACCTACATAGGGGAGCAGTACTTC.

This clone was observed a few times. The chain carries TRBV29-1 and TRBJ1-1; D might be TRBD1 (5 bases). Germline V gene sequence: CDR1 SQVTM, CDR2 ANQGSEA. The CDR3 consists of 10 residues. Trimming cost V 4 bases and J 7 bases, with 7 bases left between them. The DNA of the CDR3 is TGCAGCGTTGGGGACGGTGAAGCTTTCTTT. As protein: CSVGDGEAFF.

The CDR3 reads CSGGPDYGYTF. DNA of the CDR3: TGCAGTGGAGGTCCGGACTATGGCTACACCTTC. This rearrangement joins TRBV20-1 to TRBJ1-2; D not resolved. Trimming pared 7 bases from V and 3 bases from J, leaving 9 bases between. Germline CDR1 and CDR2: DFQATT and SNEGSKA (reference sequence). This CDR3 is built from 11 residues.

This rearrangement joins TRBV6-5 to TRBJ2-1; D is undetermined. Trimming took off 8 bases at V and 5 bases at J, with 7 bases between the two ends. This CDR3 region has 11 residues. Germline V gene sequence: CDR1 MNHEY, CDR2 SVGAGI. The CDR3 is CASLVDNEQFF. The CDR3 DNA reads TGTGCCAGCTTGGTGGACAATGAGCAGTTCTTC.

The CDR3 DNA reads TGTGCCAGCAGGCGACAGGGGGCGCGGACCGGGGAGCTGTTTTTT. This encodes CASRRQGARTGELFF. This chain joins TRBV2 and TRBJ2-2, with TRBD1 matching 10 bases. The CDR3 runs 15 residues. Germline V CDR1 and CDR2: SNHLY, FYNNEI. Unmatched junction bases numbered 6, after V lost 6 bases and J lost 5 bases. Drawing the rest from reference TRBV2 and TRBJ2-2, the complete variable domain is EPEVTQTPSHQVTQMGQEVILRCVPISNHLYFYWYRQILGQKVEFLVSFYNNEISEKSEIFDDQFSVERPDGSNFTLKIRSTKLEDSAMYFCASRRQGARTGELFFGEGSRLTVL.

This chain connects TRBV2 to TRBJ2-2, with D unclear. The CDR3 has 15 amino acids. The V gene lost 6 bases and the J gene lost 4 bases, with 15 bases spanning the gap. Per germline, CDR1 SNHLY and CDR2 FYNNEI. In nucleotides, the CDR3 is TGTGCCAGCAGGGCCGGACCATTTTCCACCGGGGAGCTGTTTTTT. Translated: CASRAGPFSTGELFF.

The J gene is TRBJ2-7, the V gene TRBV29-1; 7 bases agree with TRBD2. The V segment lost 6 bases and the J segment 2 bases; nucleotides outside the gene matches: 7. The CDR3 has 13 amino acids. CDR1 is SQVTM and CDR2 is ANQGSEA in the germline V gene. The CDR3 DNA sequence: TGCAGCGTCCGGGCGGGGGAGGCCTACGAGCAGTACTTC. This translates into CSVRAGEAYEQYF.